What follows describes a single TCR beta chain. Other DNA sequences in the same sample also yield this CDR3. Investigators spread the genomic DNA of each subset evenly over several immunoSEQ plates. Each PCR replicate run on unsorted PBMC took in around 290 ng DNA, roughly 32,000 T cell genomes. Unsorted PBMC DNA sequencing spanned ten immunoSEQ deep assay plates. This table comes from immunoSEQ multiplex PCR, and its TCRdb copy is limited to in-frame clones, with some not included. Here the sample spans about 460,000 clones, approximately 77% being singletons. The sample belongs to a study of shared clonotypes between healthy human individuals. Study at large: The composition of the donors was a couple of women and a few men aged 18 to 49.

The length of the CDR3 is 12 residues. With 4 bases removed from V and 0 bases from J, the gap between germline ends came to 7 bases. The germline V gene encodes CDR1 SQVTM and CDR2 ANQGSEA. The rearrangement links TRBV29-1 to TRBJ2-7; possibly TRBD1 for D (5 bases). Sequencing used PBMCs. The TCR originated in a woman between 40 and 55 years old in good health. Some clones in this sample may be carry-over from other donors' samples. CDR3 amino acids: CSVGGSSYEQYF. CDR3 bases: TGCAGCGTTGGGGGCAGCTCCTACGAGCAGTACTTC.